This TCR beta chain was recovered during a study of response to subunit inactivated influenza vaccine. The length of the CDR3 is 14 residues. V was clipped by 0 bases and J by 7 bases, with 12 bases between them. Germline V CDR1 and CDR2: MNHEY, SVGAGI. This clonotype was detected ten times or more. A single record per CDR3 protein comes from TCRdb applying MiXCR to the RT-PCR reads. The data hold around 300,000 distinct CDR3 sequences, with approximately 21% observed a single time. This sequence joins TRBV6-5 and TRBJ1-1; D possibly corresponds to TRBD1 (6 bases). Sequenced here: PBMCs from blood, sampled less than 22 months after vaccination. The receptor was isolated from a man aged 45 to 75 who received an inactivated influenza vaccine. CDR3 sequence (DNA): TGTGCCAGCAGTTACTCCGGGGGCCCCATTGAAGCTTTCTTT. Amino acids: CASSYSGGPIEAFF.